This TCR beta chain was sequenced in a study of blood T cell repertoires in COVID-19. TCRdb keeps only in-frame clones here, not all; method: immunoSEQ multiplex PCR. The profile shows about 100,000 clones, around 93% of them singletons. Per germline, CDR1 LNHDA and CDR2 SQIVND (reference sequence). The CDR3 length is 15 residues. V trimming: 7 bases; J trimming: 5 bases; junction bases outside the gene matches: 9. Sequenced material: peripheral blood. The clonotype was recovered from a man aged 50 or older with acute or convalescent COVID-19. The chain carries TRBV19 and TRBJ2-1; 9 nucleotides agree with TRBD2. The CDR3 nucleotides are TGTGCCAGTACCCCATGGGGCGGGGGGGACAATGAGCAGTTCTTC. This encodes CASTPWGGGDNEQFF.